The source of this T cell receptor (beta chain) is a study of blood T cell repertoires in COVID-19. As for the study in general: There were acute and convalescent COVID-19 samples, and they came from the United States, Italy and Spain. From T cells, B-cell-depleted T cells, or PBMCs came the material, which was cDNA or gDNA.

Two consecutive negative NP/OP PCR tests, clearance, or resolved symptoms defined Cohort 3 recovery. Methods used by the authors: Scientists estimated how many nucleated cells there were by amplifying reference gene primers. TCRdb's copy holds only in-frame clones and misses some; the assay was immunoSEQ multiplex PCR. V, J and clone size reflect that table, while D and trimming were determined from the DNA. The table records roughly 220,000 clones, 84% of them present only once. CDR3 length: 14 residues. Germline CDR1 is LNHDA and CDR2 is SQIVND (reference sequence). V was trimmed by 5 bases and J by 5 bases, leaving 13 bases between them.

This chain links TRBV19 with TRBJ2-1; TRBD2 might be the D (5 bases). The receptor's source is a woman in her forties who had recovered from COVID-19. Sequencing used PBMCs or T cells enriched from blood (not recorded which). In nucleotides, the CDR3 is TGTGCCAGTAGTCGTCGGGATTTGGACAATGAGCAGTTCTTC. Amino acid sequence: CASSRRDLDNEQFF.